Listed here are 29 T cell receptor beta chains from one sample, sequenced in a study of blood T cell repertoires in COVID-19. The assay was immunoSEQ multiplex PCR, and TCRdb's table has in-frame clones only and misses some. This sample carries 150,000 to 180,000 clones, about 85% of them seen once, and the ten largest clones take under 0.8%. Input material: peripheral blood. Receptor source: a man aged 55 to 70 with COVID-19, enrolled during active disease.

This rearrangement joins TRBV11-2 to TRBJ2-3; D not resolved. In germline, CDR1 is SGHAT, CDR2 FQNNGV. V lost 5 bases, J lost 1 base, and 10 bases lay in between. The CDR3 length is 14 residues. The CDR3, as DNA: TGTGCCAGCAGCCATACTATCGGCACAGATACGCAGTATTTT. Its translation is CASSHTIGTDTQYF.

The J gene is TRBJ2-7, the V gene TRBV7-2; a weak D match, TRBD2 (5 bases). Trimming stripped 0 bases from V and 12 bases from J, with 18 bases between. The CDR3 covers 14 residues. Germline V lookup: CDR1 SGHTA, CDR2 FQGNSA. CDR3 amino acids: CASSLAGLAGSGYF. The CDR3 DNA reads TGTGCCAGCAGCTTAGCGGGTCTAGCTGGATCGGGGTACTTC.

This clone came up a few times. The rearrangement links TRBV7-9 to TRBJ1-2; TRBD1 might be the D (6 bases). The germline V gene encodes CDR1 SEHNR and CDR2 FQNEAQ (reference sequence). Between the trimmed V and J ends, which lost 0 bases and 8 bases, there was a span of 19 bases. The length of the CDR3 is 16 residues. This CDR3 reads CASSLASRTAAQGYTF. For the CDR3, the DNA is TGTGCCAGCAGCTTAGCCTCGAGGACAGCCGCACAGGGCTACACCTTC.

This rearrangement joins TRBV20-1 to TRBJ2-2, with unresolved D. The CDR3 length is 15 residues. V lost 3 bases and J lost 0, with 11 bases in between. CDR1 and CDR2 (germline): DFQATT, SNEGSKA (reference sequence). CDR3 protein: CSASRSAPNTGELFF. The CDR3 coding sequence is TGCAGTGCTAGTAGGAGCGCTCCGAACACCGGGGAGCTGTTTTTT.

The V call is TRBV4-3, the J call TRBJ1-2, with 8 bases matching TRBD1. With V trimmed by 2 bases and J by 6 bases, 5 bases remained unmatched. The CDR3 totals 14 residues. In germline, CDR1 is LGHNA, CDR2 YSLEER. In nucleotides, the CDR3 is TGCGCCAGCAGCCAACCCCGGACAGGGAATGGCTACACCTTC. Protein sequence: CASSQPRTGNGYTF.

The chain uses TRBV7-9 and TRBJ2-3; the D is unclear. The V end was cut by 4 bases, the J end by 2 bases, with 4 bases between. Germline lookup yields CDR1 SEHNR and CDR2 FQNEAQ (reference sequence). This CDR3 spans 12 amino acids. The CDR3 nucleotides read TGTGCCAGCAGCTCCAACACAGATACGCAGTATTTT. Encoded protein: CASSSNTDTQYF.

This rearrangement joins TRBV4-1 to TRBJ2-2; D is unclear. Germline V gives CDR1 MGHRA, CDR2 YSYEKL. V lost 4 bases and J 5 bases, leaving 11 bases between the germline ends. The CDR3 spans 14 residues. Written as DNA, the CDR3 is TGCGCCAGCAGCCCAACGTACGGGACCGGGGAGCTGTTTTTT. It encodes CASSPTYGTGELFF.

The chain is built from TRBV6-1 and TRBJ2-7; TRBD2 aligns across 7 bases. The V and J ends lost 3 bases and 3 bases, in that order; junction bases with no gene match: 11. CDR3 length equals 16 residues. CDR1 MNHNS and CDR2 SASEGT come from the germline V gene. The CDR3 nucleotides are TGTGCCAGCAGTGACCGGGGGAGGGTCGCCTTCTACGAGCAGTACTTC. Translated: CASSDRGRVAFYEQYF.

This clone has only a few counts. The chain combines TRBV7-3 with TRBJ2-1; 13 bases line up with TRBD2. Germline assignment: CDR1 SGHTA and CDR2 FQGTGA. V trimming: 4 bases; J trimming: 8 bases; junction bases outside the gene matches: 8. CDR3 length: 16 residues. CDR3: CASSSSGLAGVDEQFF. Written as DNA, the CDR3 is TGTGCCAGCAGCTCGTCCGGACTAGCGGGAGTGGATGAGCAGTTCTTC. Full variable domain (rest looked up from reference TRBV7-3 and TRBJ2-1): GAGVSQTPSNKVTEKGKYVELRCDPISGHTALYWYRQSLGQGPEFLIYFQGTGAADDSGLPNDRFFAVRPEGSVSTLKIQRTERGDSAVYLCASSSSGLAGVDEQFFGPGTRLTVL.

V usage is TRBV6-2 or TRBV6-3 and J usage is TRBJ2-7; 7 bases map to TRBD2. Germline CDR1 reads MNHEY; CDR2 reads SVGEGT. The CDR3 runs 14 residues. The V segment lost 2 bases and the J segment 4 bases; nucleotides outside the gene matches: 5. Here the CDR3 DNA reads TGTGCCAGCAGTTACGCGGGGGAAAGGTACGAGCAGTACTTC. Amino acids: CASSYAGERYEQYF.

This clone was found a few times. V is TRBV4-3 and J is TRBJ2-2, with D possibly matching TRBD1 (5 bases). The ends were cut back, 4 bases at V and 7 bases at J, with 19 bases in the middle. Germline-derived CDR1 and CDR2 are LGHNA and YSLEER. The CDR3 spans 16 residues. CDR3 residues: CASSPVLLSQVGELFF. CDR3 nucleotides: TGCGCCAGCAGCCCAGTCTTGCTATCACAGGTCGGGGAGCTGTTTTTT.

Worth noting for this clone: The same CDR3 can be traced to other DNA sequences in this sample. The CDR3, as DNA: TGTGCCAGCAGCTATGACAGGGGTGGGAATCAGCCCCAGCATTTT. Translated: CASSYDRGGNQPQHF. The V gene is TRBV6-5, the J gene TRBJ1-5; the match to TRBD1 covers 8 bases. This CDR3 has 15 amino acids. Germline CDR1 MNHEY, CDR2 SVGAGI. V trimming: 6 bases; J trimming: 4 bases; junction bases outside the gene matches: 8.

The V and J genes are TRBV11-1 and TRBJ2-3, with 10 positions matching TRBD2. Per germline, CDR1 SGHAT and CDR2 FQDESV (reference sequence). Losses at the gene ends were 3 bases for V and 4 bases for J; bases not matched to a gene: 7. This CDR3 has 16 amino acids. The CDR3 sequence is CASSLRTSGGADTQYF. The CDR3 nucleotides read TGTGCCAGCAGCTTGAGGACTAGCGGTGGAGCAGATACGCAGTATTTT.

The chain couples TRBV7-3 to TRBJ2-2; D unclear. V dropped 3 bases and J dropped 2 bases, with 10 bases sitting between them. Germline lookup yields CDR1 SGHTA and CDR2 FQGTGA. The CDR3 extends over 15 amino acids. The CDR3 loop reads CASSLMSGNTGELFF. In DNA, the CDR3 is TGTGCCAGCAGCTTGATGTCAGGCAACACCGGGGAGCTGTTTTTT.

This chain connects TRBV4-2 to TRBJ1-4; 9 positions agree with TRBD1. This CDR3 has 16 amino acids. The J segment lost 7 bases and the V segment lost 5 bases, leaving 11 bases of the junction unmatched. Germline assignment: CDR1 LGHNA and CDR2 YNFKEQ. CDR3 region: CASSKKQGAGGEKLFF. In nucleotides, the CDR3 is TGTGCCAGCAGCAAGAAACAGGGGGCGGGTGGTGAAAAACTGTTTTTT.

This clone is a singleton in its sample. The CDR3 spells CASSQAGSGFQFF. The CDR3 DNA is TGTGCCAGCAGCCAAGCGGGTAGCGGGTTCCAGTTCTTC. This chain uses TRBV3-1 (or the pseudogene TRBV3-2) with TRBJ2-1; the match to TRBD2 covers 7 bases. V was pared by 1 base and J by 13 bases, with 7 bases of the junction left unmatched. The CDR3 extends over 13 amino acids. Germline assignment: CDR1 LGHDT and CDR2 YNNKEL (reference sequence).

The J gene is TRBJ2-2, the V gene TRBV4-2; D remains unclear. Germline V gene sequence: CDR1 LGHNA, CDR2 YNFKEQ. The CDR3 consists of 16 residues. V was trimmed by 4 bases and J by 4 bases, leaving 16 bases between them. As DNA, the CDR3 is TGTGCCAGCAGCCGCCCCATAGGTAGCCCCACCGGGGAGCTGTTTTTT. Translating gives CASSRPIGSPTGELFF.

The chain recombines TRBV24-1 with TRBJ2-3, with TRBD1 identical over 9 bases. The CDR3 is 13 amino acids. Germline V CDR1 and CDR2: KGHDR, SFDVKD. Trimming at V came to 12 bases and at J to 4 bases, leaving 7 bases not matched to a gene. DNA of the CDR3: TGTGCCGCCCGGGACAGGGTGGCAGATACGCAGTATTTT. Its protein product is CAARDRVADTQYF.

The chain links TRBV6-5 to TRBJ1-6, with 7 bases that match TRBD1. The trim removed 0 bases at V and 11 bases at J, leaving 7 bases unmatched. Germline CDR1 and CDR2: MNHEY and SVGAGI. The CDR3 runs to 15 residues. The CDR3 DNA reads TGTGCCAGCAGTTACTCACAGGGGCGCGTGACACCCCTCCACTTT. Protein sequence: CASSYSQGRVTPLHF.

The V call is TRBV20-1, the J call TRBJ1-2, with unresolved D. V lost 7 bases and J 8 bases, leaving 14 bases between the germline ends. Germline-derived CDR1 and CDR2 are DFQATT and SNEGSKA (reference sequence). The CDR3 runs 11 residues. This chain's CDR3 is CSVMDTGGYTF. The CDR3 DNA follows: TGCAGTGTAATGGATACGGGAGGCTACACCTTC.

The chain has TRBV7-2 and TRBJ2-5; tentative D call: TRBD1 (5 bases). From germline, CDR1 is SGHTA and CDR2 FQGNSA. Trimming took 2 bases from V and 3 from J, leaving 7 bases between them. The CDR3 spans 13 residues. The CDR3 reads CASSLWGKETQYF. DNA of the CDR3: TGTGCCAGCAGCTTATGGGGCAAAGAGACCCAGTACTTC.

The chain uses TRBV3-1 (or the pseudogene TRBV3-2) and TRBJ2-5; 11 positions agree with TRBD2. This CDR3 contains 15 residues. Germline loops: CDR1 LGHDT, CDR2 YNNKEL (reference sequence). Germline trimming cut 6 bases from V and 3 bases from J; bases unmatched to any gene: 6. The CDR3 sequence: CASSLRLAGKETQYF. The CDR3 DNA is TGTGCCAGCAGTCTACGACTAGCGGGGAAAGAGACCCAGTACTTC.

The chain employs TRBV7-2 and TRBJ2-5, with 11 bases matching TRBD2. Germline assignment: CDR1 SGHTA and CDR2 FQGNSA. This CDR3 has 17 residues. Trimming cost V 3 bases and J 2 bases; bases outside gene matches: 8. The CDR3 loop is CASSLGPSGGTQETQYF. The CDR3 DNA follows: TGTGCCAGCAGCTTGGGCCCTAGCGGGGGGACACAAGAGACCCAGTACTTC.

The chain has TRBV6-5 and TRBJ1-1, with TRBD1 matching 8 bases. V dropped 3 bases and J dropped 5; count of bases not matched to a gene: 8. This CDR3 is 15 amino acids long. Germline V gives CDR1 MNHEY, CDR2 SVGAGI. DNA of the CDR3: TGTGCCAGCAGTTATGGACAGGGAAGGAAAACTGAAGCTTTCTTT. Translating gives CASSYGQGRKTEAFF.

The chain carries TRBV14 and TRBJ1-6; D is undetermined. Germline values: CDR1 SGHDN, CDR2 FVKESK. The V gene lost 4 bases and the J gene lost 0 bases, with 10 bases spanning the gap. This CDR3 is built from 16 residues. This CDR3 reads CASSPQQSSYNSPLHF. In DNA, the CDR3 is TGTGCCAGCAGCCCCCAACAGAGCTCCTATAATTCACCCCTCCACTTT.

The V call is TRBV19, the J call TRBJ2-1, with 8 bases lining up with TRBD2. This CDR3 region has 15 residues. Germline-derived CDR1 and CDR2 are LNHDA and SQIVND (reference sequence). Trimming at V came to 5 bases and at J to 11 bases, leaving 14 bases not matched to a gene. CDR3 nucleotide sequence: TGTGCCAGTAGTTCACAGGCAGCGGGAGTACTGAAGCAGTTCTTC. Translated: CASSSQAAGVLKQFF.

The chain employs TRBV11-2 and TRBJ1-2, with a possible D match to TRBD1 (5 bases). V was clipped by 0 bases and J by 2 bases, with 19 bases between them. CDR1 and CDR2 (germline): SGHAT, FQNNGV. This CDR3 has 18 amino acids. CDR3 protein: CASSLDRGTRGQNYGYTF. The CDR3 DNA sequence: TGTGCCAGCAGCTTAGATCGAGGAACAAGGGGTCAAAACTATGGCTACACCTTC.

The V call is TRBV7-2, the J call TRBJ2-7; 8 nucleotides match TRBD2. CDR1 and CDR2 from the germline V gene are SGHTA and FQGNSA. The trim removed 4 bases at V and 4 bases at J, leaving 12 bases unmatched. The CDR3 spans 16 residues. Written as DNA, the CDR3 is TGTGCCAGCAGCTCCTTTAAGAGTAGCGGGACTTACGAGCAGTACTTC. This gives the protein CASSSFKSSGTYEQYF.

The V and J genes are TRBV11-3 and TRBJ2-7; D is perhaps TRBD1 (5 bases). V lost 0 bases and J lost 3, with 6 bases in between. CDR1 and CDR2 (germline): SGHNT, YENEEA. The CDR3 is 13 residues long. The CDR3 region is CASSLEGLYEQYF. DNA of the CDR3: TGTGCCAGCAGCTTAGAGGGGCTCTACGAGCAGTACTTC.